This T cell receptor beta chain was identified during a study of T cells in Graves' hyperthyroidism and ophthalmopathy. Per germline, CDR1 LNHDA and CDR2 SQIVND (reference sequence). The CDR3 covers 14 residues. V lost 8 bases and J 0 bases, leaving 11 bases between the germline ends. This clonotype was found a few times. Using RNA transcripts as the source, TCR beta CDR3 regions were amplified. HTBI primers were employed in a first-round RT-PCR of the TCR CDR3. TCRdb used MiXCR to reprocess the multiplex PCR reads, holding one entry per CDR3 protein. The sample lists 600,000 to 800,000 distinct CDR3 sequences, roughly a third occurring once.

This TCR was recovered from a woman aged 40-49 years with Graves' hyperthyroidism. Source material: blood. This chain uses TRBV19 with TRBJ1-5; D is uncertain. In DNA, the CDR3 is TGTGCCAGTGAGGACGGTTATAGCAATCAGCCCCAGCATTTT. This translates into CASEDGYSNQPQHF.